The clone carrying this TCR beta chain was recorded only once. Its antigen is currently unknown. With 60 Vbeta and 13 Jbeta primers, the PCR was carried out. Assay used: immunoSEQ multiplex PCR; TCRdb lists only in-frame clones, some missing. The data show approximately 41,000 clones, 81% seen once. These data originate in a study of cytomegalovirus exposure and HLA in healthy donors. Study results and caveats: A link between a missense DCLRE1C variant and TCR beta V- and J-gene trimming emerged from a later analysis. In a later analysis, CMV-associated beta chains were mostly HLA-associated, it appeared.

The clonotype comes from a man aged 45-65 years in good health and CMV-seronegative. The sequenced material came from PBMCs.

The CDR3 sequence is CASSYAGRETQYF. CDR3 in DNA: TGTGCCAGCAGCTACGCAGGGAGGGAGACCCAGTACTTC. The chain has TRBV5-4 and TRBJ2-5; the D gene is possibly TRBD2 (6 bases). The CDR3 totals 13 residues. Germline CDR1 and CDR2: SGHNT and YYREEE (reference sequence). V was cut by 3 bases and J by 5 bases, with 11 bases left in between.